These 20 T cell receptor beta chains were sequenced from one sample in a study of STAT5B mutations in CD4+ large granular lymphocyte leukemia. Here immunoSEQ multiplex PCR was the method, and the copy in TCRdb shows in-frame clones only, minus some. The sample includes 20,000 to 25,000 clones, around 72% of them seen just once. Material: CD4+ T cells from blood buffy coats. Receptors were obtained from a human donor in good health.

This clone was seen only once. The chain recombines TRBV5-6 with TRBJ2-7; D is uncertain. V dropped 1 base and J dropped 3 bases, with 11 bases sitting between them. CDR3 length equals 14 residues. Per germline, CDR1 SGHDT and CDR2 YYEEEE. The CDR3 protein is CASSLHHGNYEQYF. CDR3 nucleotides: TGTGCCAGCAGCTTGCATCACGGAAACTACGAGCAGTACTTC.

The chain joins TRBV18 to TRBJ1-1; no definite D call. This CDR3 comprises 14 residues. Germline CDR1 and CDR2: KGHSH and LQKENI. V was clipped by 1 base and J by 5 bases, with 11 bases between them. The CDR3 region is CASSPRARSTEAFF. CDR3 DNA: TGTGCCAGCTCACCACGGGCCAGGAGTACTGAAGCTTTCTTT. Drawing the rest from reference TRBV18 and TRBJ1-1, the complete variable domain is NAGVMQNPRHLVRRRGQEARLRCSPMKGHSHVYWYRQLPEEGLKFMVYLQKENIIDESGMPKERFSAEFPKEGPSILRIQQVVRGDSAAYFCASSPRARSTEAFFGQGTRLTVV.

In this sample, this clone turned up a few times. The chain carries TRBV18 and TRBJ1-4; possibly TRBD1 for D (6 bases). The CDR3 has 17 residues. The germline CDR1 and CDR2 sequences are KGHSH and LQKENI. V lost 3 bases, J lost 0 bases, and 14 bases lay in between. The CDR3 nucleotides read TGTGCCAGCTCACCCCTTGGGGGGGCCGCAACTAATGAAAAACTGTTTTTT. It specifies CASSPLGGAATNEKLFF.

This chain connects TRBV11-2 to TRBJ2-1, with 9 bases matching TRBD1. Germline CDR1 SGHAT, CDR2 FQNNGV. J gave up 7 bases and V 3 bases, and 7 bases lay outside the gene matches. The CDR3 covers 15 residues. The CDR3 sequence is CASSFDRGVWNEQFF. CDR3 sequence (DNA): TGTGCCAGCAGCTTCGACAGGGGGGTTTGGAATGAGCAGTTCTTC.

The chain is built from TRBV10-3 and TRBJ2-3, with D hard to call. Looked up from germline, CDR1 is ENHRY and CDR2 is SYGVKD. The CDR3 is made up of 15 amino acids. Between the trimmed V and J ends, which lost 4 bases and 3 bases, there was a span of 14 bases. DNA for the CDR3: TGTGCCATCAGTGGAGAGGCAATAGGAACAGATACGCAGTATTTT. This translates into CAISGEAIGTDTQYF.

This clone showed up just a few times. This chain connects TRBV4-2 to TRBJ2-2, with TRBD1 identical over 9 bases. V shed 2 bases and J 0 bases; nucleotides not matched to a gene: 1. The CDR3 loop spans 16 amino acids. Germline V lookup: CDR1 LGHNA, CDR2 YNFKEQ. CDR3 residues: CASSQRTGANTGELFF. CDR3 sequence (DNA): TGTGCCAGCAGCCAACGGACAGGGGCGAACACCGGGGAGCTGTTTTTT.

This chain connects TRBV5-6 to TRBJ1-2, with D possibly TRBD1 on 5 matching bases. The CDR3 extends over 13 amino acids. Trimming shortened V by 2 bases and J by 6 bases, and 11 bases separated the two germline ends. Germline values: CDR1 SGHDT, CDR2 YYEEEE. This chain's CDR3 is CASSFRVGDGYTF. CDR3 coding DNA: TGTGCCAGCAGCTTTCGGGTAGGGGATGGCTACACCTTC.

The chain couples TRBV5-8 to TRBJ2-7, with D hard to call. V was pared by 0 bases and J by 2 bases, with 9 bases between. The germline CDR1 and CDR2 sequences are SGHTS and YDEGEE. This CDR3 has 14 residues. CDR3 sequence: CASSLGPGTYEQYF. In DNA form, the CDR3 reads TGTGCCAGCAGCTTGGGTCCCGGAACCTACGAGCAGTACTTC.

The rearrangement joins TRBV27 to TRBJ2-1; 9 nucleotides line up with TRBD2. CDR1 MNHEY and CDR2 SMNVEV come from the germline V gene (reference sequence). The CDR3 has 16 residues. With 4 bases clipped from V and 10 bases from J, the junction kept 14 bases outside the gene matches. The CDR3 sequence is CASSSQGVAGVREQFF. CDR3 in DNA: TGTGCCAGCAGTTCCCAGGGGGTAGCGGGGGTCCGGGAGCAGTTCTTC.

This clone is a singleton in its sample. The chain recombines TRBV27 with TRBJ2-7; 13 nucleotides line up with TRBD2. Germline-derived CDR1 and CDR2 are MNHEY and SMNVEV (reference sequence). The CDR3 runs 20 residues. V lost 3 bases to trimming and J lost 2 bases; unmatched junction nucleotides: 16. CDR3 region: CASSFREAPRLAGGTYEQYF. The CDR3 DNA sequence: TGTGCCAGCAGTTTCCGTGAGGCGCCCCGACTAGCGGGGGGAACCTACGAGCAGTACTTC.

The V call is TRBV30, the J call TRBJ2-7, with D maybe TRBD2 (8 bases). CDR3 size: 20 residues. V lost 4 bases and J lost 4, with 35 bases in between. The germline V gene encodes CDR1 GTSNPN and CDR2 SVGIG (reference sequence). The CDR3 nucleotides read TGTGCCTGGAACCGCCTTCCGACAGGTTTCCGGGAGGGGGCGGGATACGAGCAGTACTTC. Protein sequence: CAWNRLPTGFREGAGYEQYF.

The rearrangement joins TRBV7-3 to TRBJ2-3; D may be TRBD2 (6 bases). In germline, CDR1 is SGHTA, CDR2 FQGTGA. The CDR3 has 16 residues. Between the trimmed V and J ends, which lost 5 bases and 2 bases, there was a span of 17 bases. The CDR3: CASSRPRLVSTDTQYF. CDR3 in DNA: TGTGCCAGCAGCCGTCCCCGACTAGTCTCCACAGATACGCAGTATTTT.

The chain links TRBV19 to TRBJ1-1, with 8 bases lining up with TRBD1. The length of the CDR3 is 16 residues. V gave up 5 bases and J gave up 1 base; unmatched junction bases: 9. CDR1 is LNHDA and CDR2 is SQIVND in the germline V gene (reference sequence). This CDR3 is CASSPLTGVRNTEAFF. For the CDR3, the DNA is TGTGCCAGTAGTCCCCTGACAGGGGTCAGGAACACTGAAGCTTTCTTT.

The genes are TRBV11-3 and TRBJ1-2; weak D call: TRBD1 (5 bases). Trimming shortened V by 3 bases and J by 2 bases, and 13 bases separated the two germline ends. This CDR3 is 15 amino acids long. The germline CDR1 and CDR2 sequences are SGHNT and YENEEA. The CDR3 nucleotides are TGTGCCAGCAGCTTCAGGGTAGCCCCAAACTATGGCTACACCTTC. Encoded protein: CASSFRVAPNYGYTF.

This chain's CDR3 is CASRQGIDYGYTF. CDR3 coding DNA: TGTGCCAGTCGACAGGGGATTGACTATGGCTACACCTTC. This chain connects TRBV19 to TRBJ1-2; 8 bases fit TRBD1. Germline trimming cut 8 bases from V and 3 bases from J; bases unmatched to any gene: 5. The CDR3 has 13 residues. Germline assignment: CDR1 LNHDA and CDR2 SQIVND (reference sequence).

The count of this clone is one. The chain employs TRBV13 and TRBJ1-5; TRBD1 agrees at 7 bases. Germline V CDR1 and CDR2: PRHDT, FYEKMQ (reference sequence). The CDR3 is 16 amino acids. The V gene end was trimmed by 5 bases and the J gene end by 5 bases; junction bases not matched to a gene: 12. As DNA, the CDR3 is TGTGCCAGCAGCCCCCCCCCGGGACAGTCAGATCAGCCCCAGCATTTT. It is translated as CASSPPPGQSDQPQHF.

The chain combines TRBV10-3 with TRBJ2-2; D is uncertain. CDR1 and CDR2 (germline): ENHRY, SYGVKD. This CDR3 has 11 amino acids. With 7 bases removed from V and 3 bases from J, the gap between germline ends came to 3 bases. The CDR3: CAITDTGELFF. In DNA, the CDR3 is TGTGCCATCACAGACACCGGGGAGCTGTTTTTT.

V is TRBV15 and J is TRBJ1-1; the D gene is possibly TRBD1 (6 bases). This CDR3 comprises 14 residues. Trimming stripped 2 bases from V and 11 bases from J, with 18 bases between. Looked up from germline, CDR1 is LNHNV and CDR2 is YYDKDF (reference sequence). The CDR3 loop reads CATSRPQGSGFAFF. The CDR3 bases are TGTGCCACCAGCAGACCACAGGGTTCGGGGTTCGCTTTCTTT.

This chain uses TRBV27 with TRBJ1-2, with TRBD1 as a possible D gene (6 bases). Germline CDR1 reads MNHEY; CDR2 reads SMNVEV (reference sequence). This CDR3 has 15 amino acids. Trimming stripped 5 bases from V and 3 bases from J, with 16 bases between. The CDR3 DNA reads TGTGCCAGCAGTACATACAGGGCTATGTACTATGGCTACACCTTC. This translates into CASSTYRAMYYGYTF.

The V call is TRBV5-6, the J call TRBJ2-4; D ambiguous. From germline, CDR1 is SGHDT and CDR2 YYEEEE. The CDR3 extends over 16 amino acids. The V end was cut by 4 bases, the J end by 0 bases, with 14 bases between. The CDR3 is CASSPPGPLAKNIQYF. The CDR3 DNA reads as TGTGCCAGCAGCCCTCCCGGACCTCTAGCCAAAAACATTCAGTACTTC. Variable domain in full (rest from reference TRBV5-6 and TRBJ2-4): DAGVTQSPTHLIKTRGQQVTLRCSPKSGHDTVSWYQQALGQGPQFIFQYYEEEERQRGNFPDRFSGHQFPNYSSELNVNALLLGDSALYLCASSPPGPLAKNIQYFGAGTRLSVL.